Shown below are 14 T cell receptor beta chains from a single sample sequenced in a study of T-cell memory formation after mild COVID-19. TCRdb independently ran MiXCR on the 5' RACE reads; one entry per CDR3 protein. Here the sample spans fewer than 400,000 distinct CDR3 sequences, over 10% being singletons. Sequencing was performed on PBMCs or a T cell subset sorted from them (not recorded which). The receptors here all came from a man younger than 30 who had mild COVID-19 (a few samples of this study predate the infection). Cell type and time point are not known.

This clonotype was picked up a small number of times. The chain's CDR3 is CASSPAGTGFYEQYV. CDR3 coding DNA: TGTGCCAGCTCACCAGCCGGGACAGGGTTTTACGAGCAGTACGTC. The J gene is TRBJ2-7, the V gene TRBV18; 9 positions match TRBD1. Germline-derived CDR1 and CDR2 are KGHSH and LQKENI. V shed 2 bases, J shed 4 bases, and the junction held 6 bases outside the gene matches. The CDR3 totals 15 residues.

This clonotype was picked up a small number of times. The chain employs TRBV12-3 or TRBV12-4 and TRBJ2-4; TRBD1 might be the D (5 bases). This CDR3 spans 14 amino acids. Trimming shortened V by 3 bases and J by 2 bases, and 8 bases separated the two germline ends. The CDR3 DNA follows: TGTGCCAGCAGTTTGGCAGGGCCCAAAAACATTCAGTACTTC. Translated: CASSLAGPKNIQYF.

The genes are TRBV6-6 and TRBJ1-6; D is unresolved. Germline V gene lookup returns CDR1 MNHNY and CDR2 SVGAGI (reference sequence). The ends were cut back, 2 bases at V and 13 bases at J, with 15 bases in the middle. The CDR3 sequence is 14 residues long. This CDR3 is CASSYQPRMTPLHF. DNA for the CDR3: TGTGCCAGCAGTTACCAACCCCGGATGACGCCCCTCCACTTT.

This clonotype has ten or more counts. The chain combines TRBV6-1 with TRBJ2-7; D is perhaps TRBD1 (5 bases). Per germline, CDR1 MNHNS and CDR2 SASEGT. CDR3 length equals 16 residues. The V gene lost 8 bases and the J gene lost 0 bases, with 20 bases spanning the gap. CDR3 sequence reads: CASLRGRTASSYEQYF. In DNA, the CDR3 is TGTGCCAGCCTAAGGGGTAGAACCGCTAGCTCCTACGAGCAGTACTTC.

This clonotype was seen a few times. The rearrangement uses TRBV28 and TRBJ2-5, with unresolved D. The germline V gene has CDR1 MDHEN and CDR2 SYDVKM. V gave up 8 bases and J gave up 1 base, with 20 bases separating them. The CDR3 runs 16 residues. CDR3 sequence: CASGSPTSATQETQYF. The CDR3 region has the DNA TGTGCCAGCGGTAGCCCCACGTCGGCAACCCAAGAGACCCAGTACTTC.

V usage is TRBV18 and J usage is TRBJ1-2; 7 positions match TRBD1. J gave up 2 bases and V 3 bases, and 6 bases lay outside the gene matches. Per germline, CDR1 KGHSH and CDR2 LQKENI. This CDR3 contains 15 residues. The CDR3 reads CASSPQGGRNYGYTF. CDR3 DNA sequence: TGTGCCAGCTCACCCCAGGGGGGGCGCAACTATGGCTACACCTTC.

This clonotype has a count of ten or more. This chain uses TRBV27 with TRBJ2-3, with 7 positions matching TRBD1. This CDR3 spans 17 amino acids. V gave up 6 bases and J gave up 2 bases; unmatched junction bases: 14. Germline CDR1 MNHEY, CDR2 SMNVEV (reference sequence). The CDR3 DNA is TGTGCCAGCAGCACCCCGACAGGGCGCCCTAACACAGATACGCAGTATTTT. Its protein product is CASSTPTGRPNTDTQYF.

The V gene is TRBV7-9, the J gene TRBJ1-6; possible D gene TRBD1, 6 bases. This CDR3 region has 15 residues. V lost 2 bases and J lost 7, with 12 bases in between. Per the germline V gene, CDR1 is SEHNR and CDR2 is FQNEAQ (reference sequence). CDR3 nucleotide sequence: TGTGCCAGCAGCTTATTCCAGGGGTGGAATTCACCCCTCCACTTT. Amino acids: CASSLFQGWNSPLHF.

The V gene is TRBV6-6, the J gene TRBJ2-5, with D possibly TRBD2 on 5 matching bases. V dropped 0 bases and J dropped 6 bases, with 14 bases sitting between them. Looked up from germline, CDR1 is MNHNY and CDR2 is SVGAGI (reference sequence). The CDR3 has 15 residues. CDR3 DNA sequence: TGTGCCAGCAGTTACTCTTCCAGAGAGGGAAAGACCCAGTACTTC. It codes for CASSYSSREGKTQYF.

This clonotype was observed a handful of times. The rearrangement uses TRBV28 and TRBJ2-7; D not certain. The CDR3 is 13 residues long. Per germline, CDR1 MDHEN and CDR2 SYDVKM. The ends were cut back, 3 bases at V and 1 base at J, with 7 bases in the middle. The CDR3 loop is CASSFTESYEQYV. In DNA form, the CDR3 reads TGTGCCAGCAGTTTTACGGAGTCCTACGAGCAGTACGTC.

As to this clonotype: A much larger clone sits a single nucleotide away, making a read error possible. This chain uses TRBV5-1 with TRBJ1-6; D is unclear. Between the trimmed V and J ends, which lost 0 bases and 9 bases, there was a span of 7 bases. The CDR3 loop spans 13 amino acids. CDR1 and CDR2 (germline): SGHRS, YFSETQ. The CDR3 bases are TGCGCCAGCAGCTTGGACGGAATTTCACCCCTCCACTTT. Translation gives CASSLDGISPLHF.

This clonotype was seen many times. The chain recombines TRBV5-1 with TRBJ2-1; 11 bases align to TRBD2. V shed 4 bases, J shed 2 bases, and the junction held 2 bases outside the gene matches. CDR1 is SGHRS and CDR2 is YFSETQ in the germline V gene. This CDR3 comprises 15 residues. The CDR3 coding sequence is TGCGCCAGCAGCATTAGCGGGGGGGCCTACAATGAGCAGTTCTTC. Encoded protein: CASSISGGAYNEQFF.

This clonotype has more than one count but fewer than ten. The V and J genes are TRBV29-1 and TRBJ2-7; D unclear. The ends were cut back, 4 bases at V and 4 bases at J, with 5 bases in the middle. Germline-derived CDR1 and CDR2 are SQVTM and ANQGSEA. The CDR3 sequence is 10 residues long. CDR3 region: CSVGQYEQYF. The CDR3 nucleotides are TGCAGCGTTGGACAATACGAGCAGTACTTC.

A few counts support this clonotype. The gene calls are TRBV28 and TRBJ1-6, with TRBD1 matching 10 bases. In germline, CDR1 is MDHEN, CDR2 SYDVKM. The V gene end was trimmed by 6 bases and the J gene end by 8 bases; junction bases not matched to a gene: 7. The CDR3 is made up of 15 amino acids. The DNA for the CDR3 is TGTGCCAGCAGCCCGACAGGGGGCTTTTATTCACCCCTCCACTTT. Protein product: CASSPTGGFYSPLHF.